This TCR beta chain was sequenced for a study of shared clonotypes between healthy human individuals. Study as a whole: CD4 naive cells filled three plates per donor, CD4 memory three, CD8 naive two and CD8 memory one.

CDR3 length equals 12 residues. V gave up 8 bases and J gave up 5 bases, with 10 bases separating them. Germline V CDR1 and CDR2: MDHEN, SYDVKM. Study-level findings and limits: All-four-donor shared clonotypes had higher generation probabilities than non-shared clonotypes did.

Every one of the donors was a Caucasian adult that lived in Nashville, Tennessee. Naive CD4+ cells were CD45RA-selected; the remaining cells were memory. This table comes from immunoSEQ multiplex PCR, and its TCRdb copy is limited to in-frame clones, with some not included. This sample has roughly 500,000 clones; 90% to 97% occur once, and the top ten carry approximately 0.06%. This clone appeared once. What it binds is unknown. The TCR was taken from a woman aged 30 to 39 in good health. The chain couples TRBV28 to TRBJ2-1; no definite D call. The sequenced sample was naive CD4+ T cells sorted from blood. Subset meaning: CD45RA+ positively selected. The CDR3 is CASLDLHNEQFF. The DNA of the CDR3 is TGTGCCAGCCTCGATTTACACAATGAGCAGTTCTTC.